This T cell receptor (beta chain) was sequenced in a study of radiation and T cells in renal cell carcinoma (TCRdb year 2020). Broadly, across the study: Samples were obtained from a clinical trial, in which 15 Gy stereotactic body radiation therapy was delivered to primary renal cell carcinomas and nephrectomy was performed 4 weeks later. A total of approximately 53 samples underwent TCR beta sequencing, made up of roughly 26 tumors and about 27 peripheral blood samples. Across all 53 samples, 4,016,671 unique CDR3 nucleotide sequences encoding some 3,000,000 unique CDR3 amino acid sequences were identified.

About this clone itself: The antigen it binds to is not known. Per-base qualities were not stored, and no clone one base away is much larger.

TCR beta libraries were generated from genomic DNA with the immunoSEQ kit, following the manufacturer's recommendations. For library preparation, a first multiplex PCR was performed with proprietary primers, followed by a second PCR in which unique barcodes were added, and bead cleanups were performed after each round. A kit-provided positive control reaction and a negative control reaction were included in every sample batch. The final libraries underwent checking on an Agilent 4200 TapeStation D1000 ScreenTape, volumetric pooling, and quantification by qPCR. Sequencing was performed on an Illumina NextSeq500 with a MidOutput 150-cycle cartridge, and 156 Read1 and 15 Index1 cycles were run with kit custom primers. The pooled library was loaded at approximately 0.97 pM with 20% PhiX control spiked in. The source study handled its data this way. The vendor-processed data were analyzed in R, and a clonotype was defined as all T cells that share the same CDR3 nucleotide sequence. In the clone abundance analyses, frequencies in each sample were normalized to that sample's 10,000 most abundant clones. Public T cell clones, which averaged fewer than five per sample, were removed prior to analysis. Tumor-enriched clonotypes and baseline blood-enriched clonotypes were defined as those with an abundance difference of at least 32-fold between compartments. A beta-binomial differential abundance model was used to identify clonotypes that were expanded or contracted between blood time points. Tumor-blood repertoire similarity was measured with the Baroni-Urbani and Buser coefficient, and group comparisons used two-tailed Wilcoxon tests in R. TCRdb took this table from immuneACCESS and kept in-frame rearrangements with V and J called. Such tables lack part of the clones; where checked against another copy, unresolved V genes explain under half of the gap, and the rest is unexplained. The V and J calls and clone size were taken over from that table, and D and trimming were inferred from the DNA. Across this sample there are more than 95,000 clones, with 81% seen only once. The biggest ten clones account for 5% to 6.5% of the sample.

Summary of the overall study and its limitations: With a single-armed trial design, the study had no way to address how radiation dose or scheduling affects the TCR repertoire. In blood, the top tumor clonotypes increased between baseline and 2 weeks post-radiation and then shrank by 4 weeks, which suggests that tumor-resident clones expanded only transiently. Because pretreatment tumor biopsies were not available, the baseline intratumoral presence of clonotypes could not be determined. Blood repertoire dynamics were not followed beyond 4 weeks after treatment.

V is pruned by 1 base and J by 4 bases, leaving 3 bases of the junction without a gene match. Taken from cysteine to phenylalanine, the CDR3 has 15 residues. The CDR3 DNA has 45 bases and is translated from base 1. CDR1 and CDR2 (SGHTA, FQGNSA) derive from the germline V gene. The time point label, read with the paper, signifies: blood 2 weeks post-SBRT. The sample's treatment or condition label is to be understood as: 15 Gy SBRT to primary tumor, nephrectomy 4 weeks later. Serial peripheral blood from radiation-treated patients was sampled at baseline, 2 weeks and 4 weeks after SBRT to track tumor-enriched clonotypes. Every patient's renal cell carcinoma showed clear cell pathology. The QIAamp DNA Blood Mini Kit (Qiagen) was used to prepare genomic DNA for TCR sequencing. Samples were included in the analyses only if all quality control checks were passed.

The sequencing used blood, collected from a patient whose treatment included radiotherapy and nephrectomy. The source is a man aged 50 to 60 with renal cell carcinoma. The chain employs TRBV7-2 and TRBJ2-5; the central 10 bases match TRBD2. For the CDR3, the sequence is CASSLGLAGVETQYF. At the DNA level, the sequence is TGTGCCAGCAGCTTAGGCCTAGCGGGAGTAGAGACCCAGTACTTC.